A selection of T cell receptor beta chains follows, all from one sample in a study of technical replicates of blood from a handful of donors. Produced via immunoSEQ multiplex PCR; TCRdb's table is partial and in-frame only. The sample holds 60,000 to 80,000 clones, roughly nine tenths seen once. The sequenced material came from PBMCs. The receptors originated from a human donor in good health. Some clones in this sample may be carry-over from other donors' samples. Each CDR3 is given with its conserved first and last residue. Each record gives: D gene, J gene, clone size, V gene, CDR3 DNA, CDR3 protein. A D gene is named only where the DNA matches it firmly. Where a row states a size, it is once, few, many or the class of an expanded clone; other rows omit it.

TRBD1,TRBJ1-2,NA,TRBV6-1,TGTGCCAGCAGTGTCGGACAGGGGAGGCATGGCTACACCTTC,CASSVGQGRHGYTF
NA,TRBJ2-5,NA,TRBV9,TGTGCCAGCAGCGTAGGATTGTCAGTGCAAGAGACCCAGTACTTC,CASSVGLSVQETQYF
TRBD1,TRBJ2-3,NA,TRBV11-3,TGTGCCAGCAGCATTGGACAGGGCAGGAGCACAGATACGCAGTATTTT,CASSIGQGRSTDTQYF
TRBD1,TRBJ1-1,NA,TRBV28,TGTGCCAGCAGGTCAGACAGGGTCACTGAAGCTTTCTTT,CASRSDRVTEAFF
TRBD1,TRBJ2-1,NA,TRBV7-9,TGTGCCAGCAGCATGGGACAGGTGACCCACAATGAGCAGTTCTTC,CASSMGQVTHNEQFF
NA,TRBJ1-1,NA,TRBV4-3,TGCGCCAGCAGCCCTGGTGGGAGGAACACTGAAGCTTTCTTT,CASSPGGRNTEAFF
NA,TRBJ2-1,NA,TRBV14,TGTGCCAGCAGCCGAAGGGGAGGGGGTGAGCAGTTCTTC,CASSRRGGGEQFF
NA,TRBJ2-6,NA,TRBV5-1,TGCGCCAGCAGCTTGAAGACGCAGTGGAGCTCTGGGGCCAACGTCCTGACTTTC,CASSLKTQWSSGANVLTF
NA,TRBJ2-7,NA,TRBV19,TGTGCCAGTAGTATAGCCGTCAGGAACTACGAGCAGTACTTC,CASSIAVRNYEQYF
NA,TRBJ2-5,NA,TRBV18,TGTGCCAGCTCACCTTCTAGATGGGAGACCCAGTACTTC,CASSPSRWETQYF
NA,TRBJ1-3,NA,TRBV2,TGTGCCAGCAGTGAGCAGGGACTATTCGGAAACACCATATATTTT,CASSEQGLFGNTIYF
NA,TRBJ2-7,once,TRBV18,TGTGCCAGCTCACCGGGACTGGTCTACGAGCAGTACTTC,CASSPGLVYEQYF
TRBD2,TRBJ2-1,NA,TRBV29-1,TGCAGCGTTGAATTGCGGGAGAGAGACAATGAGCAGTTCTTC,CSVELRERDNEQFF
NA,TRBJ1-2,NA,TRBV7-8,TGTGCCAGCAGCTTACAGGGTACCTATGGCTACACCTTC,CASSLQGTYGYTF
NA,TRBJ2-2,NA,TRBV5-1,TGCGCCAGCAGCTTGGACGCGGGGAGCCCCGGGGAGCTGTTTTTT,CASSLDAGSPGELFF
TRBD1,TRBJ2-7,NA,TRBV2,TGTGCCAGCAGTGCTTGGACAGGGACCTACGAGCAGTACTTC,CASSAWTGTYEQYF
TRBD2,TRBJ2-5,NA,TRBV7-3,TGTGCCAGCAGCCGGACTAGCGGGACCGGTGAGACCCAGTACTTC,CASSRTSGTGETQYF
NA,TRBJ2-7,NA,TRBV11-2,TGTGCCAGCACGCTAGAGGGGGACTACTACGAGCAGTACTTC,CASTLEGDYYEQYF
NA,TRBJ1-2,NA,TRBV11-2,TGTGCCAGCAGCTTAGAACGACTAGGGGATGGCTACACCTTC,CASSLERLGDGYTF
NA,TRBJ1-6,NA,TRBV19,TGTGCCAGTAGTATCAGGGGCCGGAATTCACCCCTCCACTTT,CASSIRGRNSPLHF
NA,TRBJ1-5,NA,TRBV7-9,TGTGCCAGCAGCCTCGACGGGAATCAGCCCCAGCATTTT,CASSLDGNQPQHF
TRBD1,TRBJ1-2,NA,TRBV5-6,TGTGCCAGCAGCTTGCTTGACAGGGGACATGGCTACACCTTC,CASSLLDRGHGYTF
NA,TRBJ1-2,NA,TRBV6-1,TGTGCCAGCATCTTGGGACCGGCGGGGGTGTATGGCTACACCTTC,CASILGPAGVYGYTF
NA,TRBJ2-1,NA,TRBV5-1,TGCGCCAGCAGCTTTTCGGGAGCCTACAATGAGCAGTTCTTC,CASSFSGAYNEQFF
NA,TRBJ1-4,NA,TRBV7-9,TGTGCCAGCAGCTTAGCGCGTGGAAGGGAAGGGGCTGAAAAACTGTTTTTT,CASSLARGREGAEKLFF
TRBD1,TRBJ1-1,NA,TRBV7-2,TGTGCCAGCAGCCACGGACAGGGGAACACTGAAGCTTTCTTT,CASSHGQGNTEAFF
TRBD1,TRBJ1-1,NA,TRBV19,TGTGCCAGTAGGGACAGGGGGAATGGGAACACTGAAGCTTTCTTT,CASRDRGNGNTEAFF
TRBD2,TRBJ2-5,NA,TRBV6-1,TGTGCCAGCAGTTTAGCGGGGGGAGGTGCGGAGACCCAGTACTTC,CASSLAGGGAETQYF
TRBD1,TRBJ2-1,NA,TRBV4-3,TGCGCCAGCAGCCAAGATCGGACAGGACCTAAGTTCTTC,CASSQDRTGPKFF
NA,TRBJ1-1,once,TRBV6-5,TGTGCCAGCAGTCAGGGAATTGGTATGAACACTGAAGCTTTCTTT,CASSQGIGMNTEAFF
TRBD2,TRBJ2-5,NA,TRBV7-9,TGTGCCAGCAAGGGGCAAGCGGGGGGGGCCCAAGAGACCCAGTACTTC,CASKGQAGGAQETQYF
NA,TRBJ1-2,NA,TRBV7-6,TGTGCCAGCAGCAGAGGGTACCCCCCTGGCTACACCTTC,CASSRGYPPGYTF
NA,TRBJ1-2,NA,TRBV11-2,TGTGCCAGCAGCACCCGACAGGTGCAAGCGTTC,CASSTRQVQAF
TRBD1,TRBJ1-1,once,TRBV18,TGTGCCAGCTCCCCTGACAGGGGGCACGTTAACACTGAAGCTTTCTTT,CASSPDRGHVNTEAFF
TRBD2,TRBJ2-1,NA,TRBV29-1,TGCAGCGTTGAGCCCCTTTCTAGCGGGAGGGCCTTTGAGCAGTTCTTC,CSVEPLSSGRAFEQFF
NA,TRBJ1-1,NA,TRBV6-1,TGTGCCAGCAGTGCCAGGGAGAACACTGAAGCTTTCTTT,CASSARENTEAFF
NA,TRBJ2-7,NA,TRBV6-1,TGTGCCAGCAGTGACGGGTACCACGAGCAGTACTTC,CASSDGYHEQYF
TRBD2,TRBJ2-1,once,TRBV2,TGTGCCAGCAAGAACGGGGGGGTATTAAGCTATGAGCAGTTCTTC,CASKNGGVLSYEQFF
NA,TRBJ1-2,NA,TRBV6-5,TGTGCCAGCAGTTACAGGCAGGATTCAAACTATGGCTACACCTTC,CASSYRQDSNYGYTF
NA,TRBJ2-7,NA,TRBV7-9,TGTGCCAGCAGTTATACCGACAGTTTCTACGAGCAGTACTTC,CASSYTDSFYEQYF
NA,TRBJ2-5,NA,TRBV7-2,TGTGCCAGCAGCCCCTGGCATCAAGAGACCCAGTACTTC,CASSPWHQETQYF
NA,TRBJ1-4,NA,TRBV6-4,TGTGCCAGCAGTGATTTAGCCGCACCAAGGGAAAAACTGTTTTTT,CASSDLAAPREKLFF
NA,TRBJ2-3,NA,TRBV4-2,TGTGCCAGCAGCCTACAGGGTGGGGCAGATACGCAGTATTTT,CASSLQGGADTQYF
TRBD2,TRBJ2-2,NA,TRBV9,TGTGCCAGCAGCGCGGGACTAGCGGGGGGCCTTAACACCGGGGAGCTGTTTTTT,CASSAGLAGGLNTGELFF
TRBD1,TRBJ1-2,NA,TRBV12-5,TGTGCTAGTGGTTTGGGCGGGACAGGGGGCAGGAATGGCTACACCTTC,CASGLGGTGGRNGYTF
NA,TRBJ2-3,once,TRBV15,TGTGCCACCAGCACAAGTGGGACTCGTGGAGATACGCAGTATTTT,CATSTSGTRGDTQYF
NA,TRBJ2-1,NA,TRBV2,TGTGCCAGCAGTGTAGATCTGAGCTCCTACAATGAGCAGTTCTTC,CASSVDLSSYNEQFF
NA,TRBJ2-2,NA,TRBV4-3,TGCGCCAGCAGCCCTGTCTGGGGGGACCCCGGGGAGCTGTTTTTT,CASSPVWGDPGELFF
NA,TRBJ1-5,NA,TRBV5-8,TGTGCCAGCAGACCTCGGGGGGCTTCGGGCAATCAGCCCCAGCATTTT,CASRPRGASGNQPQHF